This T cell receptor beta chain was found in a study of tumor-infiltrating lymphocytes in oesophageal squamous cell carcinoma. TCRdb recomputed calls from the PCR reads with MiXCR, one row per CDR3 protein. The repertoire holds 20,000 to 25,000 distinct CDR3 sequences, about 35% seen once, with over 10% in the top ten. CDR1 is MNHGY, CDR2 SVAAGI, per germline. The CDR3 has 13 residues. The sequencing input was esophageal tumor tissue. The chain couples TRBV6-9 to TRBJ2-3; D unresolved. Near its end, the DNA agrees better with TRBJ2-7, so the J call may be wrong. The sequence came from a male donor with esophageal squamous cell carcinoma. CDR3: CASSAFGSYEQYF. The CDR3 DNA reads TGTGCCAGCAGTGCTTTCGGGTCCTACGAGCAGTACTTC.